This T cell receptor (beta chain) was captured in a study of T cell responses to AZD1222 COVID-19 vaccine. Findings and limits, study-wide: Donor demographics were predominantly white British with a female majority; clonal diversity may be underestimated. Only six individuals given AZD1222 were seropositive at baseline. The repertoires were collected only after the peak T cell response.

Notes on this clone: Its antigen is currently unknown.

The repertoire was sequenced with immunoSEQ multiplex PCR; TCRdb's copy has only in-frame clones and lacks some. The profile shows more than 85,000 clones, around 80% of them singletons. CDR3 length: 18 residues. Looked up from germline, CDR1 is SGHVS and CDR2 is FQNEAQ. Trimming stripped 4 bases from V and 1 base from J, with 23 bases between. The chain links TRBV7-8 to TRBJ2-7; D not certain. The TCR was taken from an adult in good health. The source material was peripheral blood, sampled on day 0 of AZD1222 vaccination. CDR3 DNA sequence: TGTGCCAGCAGCTCCGGACGTTTTGGCACTTTTTCATCCTACGAGCAGTACTTC. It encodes CASSSGRFGTFSSYEQYF.